This T cell receptor (beta chain) originates from a study of CD8+ T cells in alopecia areata. About the research overall: Treated individuals took tofacitinib by mouth, 5 to 10 mg twice daily.

As the sequencing template, cDNA was produced by extracting RNA and reverse transcribing it. Measured with immunoSEQ multiplex PCR; TCRdb has only the in-frame clones, and not every one. Of about 170,000 clones listed, approximately 65% were seen once; the top ten hold about an eighth. This CDR3 has 13 residues. CDR1 MDHEN and CDR2 SYDVKM come from the germline V gene. Trimming left V 3 bases short and J 5 bases short, with 8 bases between. This chain joins TRBV28 and TRBJ2-1, with D possibly TRBD1 on 5 matching bases. This sample comprised CD8+ T cells sorted from blood, obtained at week 0. This TCR was sampled from a human donor with alopecia areata. This CDR3 is CASSFPRDNEQFF. As DNA, the CDR3 is TGTGCCAGCAGTTTCCCCAGGGACAATGAGCAGTTCTTC.